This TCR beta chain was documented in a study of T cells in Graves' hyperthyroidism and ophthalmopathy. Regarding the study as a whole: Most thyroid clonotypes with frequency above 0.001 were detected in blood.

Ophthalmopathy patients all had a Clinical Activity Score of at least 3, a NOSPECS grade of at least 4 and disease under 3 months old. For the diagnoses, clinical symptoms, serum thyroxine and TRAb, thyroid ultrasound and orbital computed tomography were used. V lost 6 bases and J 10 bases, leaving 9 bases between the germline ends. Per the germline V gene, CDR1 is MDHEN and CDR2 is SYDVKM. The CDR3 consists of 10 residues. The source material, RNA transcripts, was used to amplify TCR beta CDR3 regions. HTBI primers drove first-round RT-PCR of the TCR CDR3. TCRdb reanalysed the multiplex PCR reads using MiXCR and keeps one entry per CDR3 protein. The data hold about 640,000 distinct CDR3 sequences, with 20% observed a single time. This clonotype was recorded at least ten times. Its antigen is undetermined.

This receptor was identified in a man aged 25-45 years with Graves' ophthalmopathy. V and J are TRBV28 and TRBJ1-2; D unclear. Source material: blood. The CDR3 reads CASSGNDYTF. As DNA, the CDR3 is TGTGCCAGCAGCGGGAATGACTACACCTTC.